The T cell receptor (beta chain) under discussion was sequenced for a study of cytotoxic CD8 clonotypes in ibrutinib-treated CLL. Findings of the study overall: The study found clonality rose at ibrutinib response, then fell toward baseline at progression. With treatment, public clonotypes, which were uncommon, either contracted or remained stable.

On this clone: What it recognizes is unknown.

Profiled with immunoSEQ multiplex PCR; TCRdb holds only in-frame clones, not every one. The top ten hold 10% to 15% of the sample, which has some 150,000 clones, around three quarters seen once. CDR3 length: 13 residues. Germline V gene lookup returns CDR1 GTSNPN and CDR2 SVGIG (reference sequence). V lost 3 bases and J lost 3, with 12 bases in between. The clonotype originates from a human donor with chronic lymphocytic leukemia. The starting material was PBMCs, obtained after 12 months of ibrutinib treatment. The chain is built from TRBV30 and TRBJ2-7; D unresolved. CDR3 in DNA: TGTGCCTGGAGCCCCTGGGGTGTCTACGAGCAGTACTTC. This translates into CAWSPWGVYEQYF.